The source of this T cell receptor beta chain is a study of cytomegalovirus exposure and HLA in healthy donors. Whole-study findings and limits: TCR beta chains numbering some 160 were designated cytomegalovirus-associated.

The donors formed part of the approximately 120-subject validation cohort, distinct from the roughly 700-subject first cohort. Germline V lookup: CDR1 LNHNV, CDR2 YYDKDF (reference sequence). The CDR3 extends over 12 amino acids. V was clipped by 0 bases and J by 9 bases, with 6 bases between them. This clone was recorded a few times. Antigen: not known. The data were produced by immunoSEQ multiplex PCR, yet TCRdb's version contains in-frame clones alone and is incomplete. Among fewer than 300,000 clones listed, 88% were seen once. The source of this sequence is a woman younger than 35 in good health and CMV-seronegative. Sequenced material: PBMCs. The chain joins TRBV15 to TRBJ1-5; D unresolved. The CDR3 sequence is CATSRDTLPQHF. CDR3 sequence (DNA): TGTGCCACCAGCAGAGACACTTTGCCCCAGCATTTT.